These T cell receptor beta chains were read from a single sample in a study of blood T cell repertoires in COVID-19. Assay: immunoSEQ multiplex PCR; the TCRdb copy retains only in-frame clones and omits some. The table has 20,000 or so clones, roughly 80% seen once. The sequenced sample consisted of peripheral blood. The source of these receptors is a middle-aged man with acute or convalescent COVID-19. Both conserved end residues are part of each CDR3. Fields, in order: CDR3 protein, J gene, V gene, CDR3 length.

CDR3aa: CATSSGTGATF
j_gene: TRBJ1-2
v_gene: TRBV4-1
len: 11

CDR3aa: CASSLAPGTSGRYEQFF
j_gene: TRBJ2-1
v_gene: TRBV5-5
len: 17

CDR3aa: CASSFPGQGSFKITEAFF
j_gene: TRBJ1-1
v_gene: TRBV7-9
len: 18

CDR3aa: CASSVGPTSTEAFF
j_gene: TRBJ1-1
v_gene: TRBV9
len: 14

CDR3aa: CASSLRASGSYNEQFF
j_gene: TRBJ2-1
v_gene: TRBV11-3
len: 16

CDR3aa: CASSEGGSYEQYF
j_gene: TRBJ2-7
v_gene: TRBV6-1
len: 13

CDR3aa: CASSVGSDFNQPQHF
j_gene: TRBJ1-5
v_gene: TRBV9
len: 15

CDR3aa: CASSSITGDQPQHF
j_gene: TRBJ1-5
v_gene: TRBV6-5
len: 14

CDR3aa: CASSQRGLGSGGQYF
j_gene: TRBJ2-7
v_gene: TRBV3-1/TRBV3-2
len: 15

CDR3aa: CASSSPSGVTGELFF
j_gene: TRBJ2-2
v_gene: TRBV9
len: 15

CDR3aa: CAWMNTLDRTLISTNEKLFF
j_gene: TRBJ1-4
v_gene: TRBV30
len: 20

CDR3aa: CASSRQISGNSPLHF
j_gene: TRBJ1-6
v_gene: TRBV6-5
len: 15

CDR3aa: CASSLRPGTSGGNEQYF
j_gene: TRBJ2-7
v_gene: TRBV7-3
len: 17

CDR3aa: CASSLAQGSQETQYF
j_gene: TRBJ2-5
v_gene: TRBV5-1
len: 15

CDR3aa: CASSPEVMGANVLTF
j_gene: TRBJ2-6
v_gene: TRBV18
len: 15

CDR3aa: CASSQQGRQTQYF
j_gene: TRBJ2-5
v_gene: TRBV27
len: 13

CDR3aa: CASSLSGQGSEAFF
j_gene: TRBJ1-1
v_gene: TRBV7-8
len: 14

CDR3aa: CASSVAPVNTEAFF
j_gene: TRBJ1-1
v_gene: TRBV9
len: 14

CDR3aa: CASSYTGIEQYF
j_gene: TRBJ2-7
v_gene: TRBV5-5
len: 12

CDR3aa: CASRFLVDTEAFF
j_gene: TRBJ1-1
v_gene: TRBV6-5
len: 13

CDR3aa: CASSTRTGRPYEQYF
j_gene: TRBJ2-7
v_gene: TRBV6-2/TRBV6-3
len: 15

CDR3aa: CASTTTGTNEQFF
j_gene: TRBJ2-1
v_gene: TRBV19
len: 13

CDR3aa: CASSPLGSSTDTQYF
j_gene: TRBJ2-3
v_gene: TRBV5-1
len: 15

CDR3aa: CASSFGGYEQYF
j_gene: TRBJ2-7
v_gene: TRBV12-3/TRBV12-4
len: 12

CDR3aa: CASSLSFGGSGYNEQFF
j_gene: TRBJ2-1
v_gene: TRBV7-9
len: 17

CDR3aa: CASSQGIEAFF
j_gene: TRBJ1-1
v_gene: TRBV12-3/TRBV12-4
len: 11

CDR3aa: CASRFTGGGQPQHF
j_gene: TRBJ1-5
v_gene: TRBV2
len: 14

CDR3aa: CASRPGPAYGYTF
j_gene: TRBJ1-2
v_gene: TRBV5-1
len: 13

CDR3aa: CASSQSGETQYF
j_gene: TRBJ2-5
v_gene: TRBV6-5
len: 12

CDR3aa: CASSSQGFANTGELFF
j_gene: TRBJ2-2
v_gene: TRBV5-1
len: 16

CDR3aa: CASSLERGDNEQFF
j_gene: TRBJ2-1
v_gene: TRBV5-4
len: 14

CDR3aa: CASSQYSQETQYF
j_gene: TRBJ2-5
v_gene: TRBV4-1
len: 13

CDR3aa: CASSSADRAFIYEQYF
j_gene: TRBJ2-7
v_gene: TRBV5-8
len: 16

CDR3aa: CASSPPSKYGYTF
j_gene: TRBJ1-2
v_gene: TRBV4-2
len: 13

CDR3aa: CASSDRNSDTEAFF
j_gene: TRBJ1-1
v_gene: TRBV18
len: 14

CDR3aa: CASSSQNSYEQYF
j_gene: TRBJ2-7
v_gene: TRBV27
len: 13

CDR3aa: CASSQQANQPQHF
j_gene: TRBJ1-5
v_gene: TRBV14
len: 13

CDR3aa: CASSPGENTEAFF
j_gene: TRBJ1-1
v_gene: TRBV3-1/TRBV3-2
len: 13

CDR3aa: CASSPRDRGSPLHF
j_gene: TRBJ1-6
v_gene: TRBV6-1
len: 14

CDR3aa: CASSPRDRVGPDTQYF
j_gene: TRBJ2-3
v_gene: TRBV2
len: 16